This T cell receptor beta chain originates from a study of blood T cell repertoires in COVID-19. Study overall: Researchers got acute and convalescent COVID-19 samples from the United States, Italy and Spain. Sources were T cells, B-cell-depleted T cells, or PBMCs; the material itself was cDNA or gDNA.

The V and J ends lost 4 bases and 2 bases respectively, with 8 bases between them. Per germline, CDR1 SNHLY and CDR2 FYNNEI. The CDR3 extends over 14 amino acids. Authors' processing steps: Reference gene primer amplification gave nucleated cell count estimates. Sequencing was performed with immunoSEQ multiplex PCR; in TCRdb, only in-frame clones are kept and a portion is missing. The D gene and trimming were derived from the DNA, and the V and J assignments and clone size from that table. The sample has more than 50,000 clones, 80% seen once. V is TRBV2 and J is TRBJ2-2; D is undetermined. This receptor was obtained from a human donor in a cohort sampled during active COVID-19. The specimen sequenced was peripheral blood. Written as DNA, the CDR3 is TGTGCCAGCAGTGTTGCTCTAAACACCGGGGAGCTGTTTTTT. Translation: CASSVALNTGELFF.